This T cell receptor beta chain was captured in a study of blood T cell repertoires in COVID-19. Across the whole study: Spain, Italy and the United States supplied samples that represented acute and convalescent COVID-19.

The assay was immunoSEQ multiplex PCR, and TCRdb's table has in-frame clones only and misses some. The data hold about 60,000 clones, with roughly 87% observed a single time. A word on this clone: The identical CDR3 is also encoded by other nucleotide sequences in the sample.

Sequencing was carried out using peripheral blood. This clonotype originated in a human donor with acute or convalescent COVID-19. The donor label of this sample is uncertain.

The CDR3 spells CASSLGQGSYNEQFF. In DNA, the CDR3 is TGCGCCAGCAGCTTGGGACAGGGATCCTACAATGAGCAGTTCTTC. The chain uses TRBV5-1 and TRBJ2-1; 7 nucleotides align to TRBD1. The CDR3 has 15 amino acids. Germline V gene sequence: CDR1 SGHRS, CDR2 YFSETQ. V trimming: 0 bases; J trimming: 1 base; junction bases outside the gene matches: 1.